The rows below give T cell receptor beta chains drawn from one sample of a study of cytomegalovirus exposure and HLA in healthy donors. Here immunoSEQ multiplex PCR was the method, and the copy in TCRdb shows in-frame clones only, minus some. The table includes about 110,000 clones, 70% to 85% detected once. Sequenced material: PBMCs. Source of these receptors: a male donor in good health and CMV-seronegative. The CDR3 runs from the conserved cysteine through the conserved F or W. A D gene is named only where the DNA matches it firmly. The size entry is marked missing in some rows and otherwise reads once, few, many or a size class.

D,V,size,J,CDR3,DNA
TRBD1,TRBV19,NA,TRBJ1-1,CASSDTGGFTEAFF,TGTGCCAGTTCAGATACAGGGGGTTTCACTGAAGCTTTCTTT
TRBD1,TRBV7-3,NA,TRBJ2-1,CASSIQGATYNEQFF,TGTGCCAGCAGCATTCAGGGGGCCACCTACAATGAGCAGTTCTTC
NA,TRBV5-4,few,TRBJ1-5,CASSLGGTGHQPQHF,TGTGCCAGCAGCTTGGGGGGTACAGGGCATCAGCCCCAGCATTTT
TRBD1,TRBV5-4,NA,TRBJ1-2,CASSLEGAYGYTF,TGTGCCAGCAGCTTGGAGGGGGCCTATGGCTACACCTTC
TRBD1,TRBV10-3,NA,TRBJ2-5,CAISGRTGGLGETQYF,TGTGCCATCAGTGGAAGGACAGGGGGCTTAGGGGAGACCCAGTACTTC
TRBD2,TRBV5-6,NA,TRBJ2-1,CASSFRTSGHSQQFF,TGTGCCAGCAGCTTCAGGACTAGCGGGCACTCCCAGCAGTTCTTC
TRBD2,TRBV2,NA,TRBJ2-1,CASSEALGLAGAYNEQFF,TGTGCCAGCAGTGAAGCGCTAGGGTTAGCGGGGGCCTACAATGAGCAGTTCTTC
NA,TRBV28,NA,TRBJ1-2,CASSTEDSNYGYTF,TGTGCCAGCAGTACAGAGGACAGCAACTATGGCTACACCTTC
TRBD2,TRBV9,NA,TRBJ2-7,CASSGRGLAGEQYF,TGTGCCAGCAGCGGCAGGGGACTAGCTGGCGAGCAGTACTTC
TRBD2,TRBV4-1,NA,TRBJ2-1,CASSVRLAGDSNEQFF,TGCGCCAGCAGCGTGCGTCTAGCGGGAGATAGTAATGAGCAGTTCTTC
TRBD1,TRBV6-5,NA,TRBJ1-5,CASSYSGGGGNQPQHF,TGTGCCAGCAGTTACTCAGGAGGGGGCGGCAATCAGCCCCAGCATTTT
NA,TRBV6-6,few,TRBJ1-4,CASSRDWNEKLFF,TGTGCCAGCAGTCGGGACTGGAATGAAAAACTGTTTTTT
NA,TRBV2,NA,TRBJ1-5,CASNGPLGGNQPQHF,TGTGCCAGCAACGGACCCCTGGGAGGCAATCAGCCCCAGCATTTT
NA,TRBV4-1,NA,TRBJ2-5,CASSHPNQETQYF,TGCGCCAGCAGCCATCCTAACCAAGAGACCCAGTACTTC
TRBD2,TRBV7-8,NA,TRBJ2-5,CASSLPSGQETQYF,TGTGCCAGCAGCTTACCTAGCGGCCAAGAGACCCAGTACTTC
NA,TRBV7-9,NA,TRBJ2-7,CASSSSTRDFYEQYF,TGTGCCAGCAGCTCAAGCACCCGGGACTTCTACGAGCAGTACTTC
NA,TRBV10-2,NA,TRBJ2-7,CASSDLGAYEQYF,TGCGCCAGCAGTGACTTGGGGGCCTACGAGCAGTACTTC
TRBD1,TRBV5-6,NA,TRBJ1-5,CASGTGTGGGGQPQHF,TGTGCCAGCGGCACCGGGACAGGGGGCGGTGGTCAGCCCCAGCATTTT
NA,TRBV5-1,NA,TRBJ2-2,CASSSLAEGNTGELFF,TGCGCCAGCAGCTCCTTAGCGGAGGGGAACACCGGGGAGCTGTTTTTT
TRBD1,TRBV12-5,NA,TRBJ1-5,CASGSGQGGQPQHF,TGTGCTAGTGGTTCGGGACAGGGAGGTCAGCCCCAGCATTTT
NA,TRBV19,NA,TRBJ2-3,CASSVQGGDTQYF,TGTGCCAGTAGTGTTCAAGGGGGAGATACGCAGTATTTT
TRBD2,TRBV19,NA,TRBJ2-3,CASSSGLINTQYF,TGTGCCAGTAGTTCGGGACTAATTAATACGCAGTATTTT
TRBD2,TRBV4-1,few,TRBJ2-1,CASSQGLALTYNEQFF,TGCGCCAGCAGCCAAGGACTAGCGTTGACCTACAATGAGCAGTTCTTC
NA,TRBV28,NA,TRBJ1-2,CASRTPGTTFVYGYTF,TGTGCCAGCCGAACTCCCGGGACTACTTTCGTCTATGGCTACACCTTC
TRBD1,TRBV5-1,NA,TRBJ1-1,CASSLGQGYTEAFF,TGCGCCAGCAGCTTGGGACAGGGGTACACTGAAGCTTTCTTT
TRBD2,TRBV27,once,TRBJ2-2,CASSFRGTSSNTGELFF,TGTGCCAGCAGTTTCCGAGGGACTAGCTCGAACACCGGGGAGCTGTTTTTT
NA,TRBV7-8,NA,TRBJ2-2,CASRLEYTGELFF,TGTGCCAGCAGGCTAGAGTACACCGGGGAGCTGTTTTTT
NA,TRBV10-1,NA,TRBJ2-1,CASSPSEGSYNEQFF,TGCGCCAGCAGCCCTAGCGAAGGCTCCTACAATGAGCAGTTCTTC
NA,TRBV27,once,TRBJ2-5,CASSLSGLSQETQYF,TGTGCCAGCAGTTTATCAGGACTAAGCCAAGAGACCCAGTACTTC
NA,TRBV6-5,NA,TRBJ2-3,CASSYSNQGTDTQYF,TGTGCCAGCAGTTACTCGAACCAGGGCACAGATACGCAGTATTTT
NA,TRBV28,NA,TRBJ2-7,CASSLTSEQYF,TGTGCCAGCAGCCTAACTAGCGAGCAGTACTTC
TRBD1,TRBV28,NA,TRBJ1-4,CASSIDRVVREKLFF,TGTGCCAGCAGTATTGACAGGGTCGTTCGAGAAAAACTGTTTTTT
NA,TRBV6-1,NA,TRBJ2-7,CASSEEGTAVVGVYEQYF,TGTGCCAGCAGTGAAGAGGGGACTGCGGTCGTTGGGGTCTACGAGCAGTACTTC
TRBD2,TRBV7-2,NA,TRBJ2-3,CASSSTSGISDTQYF,TGTGCCAGCAGCTCTACTAGCGGTATTTCAGATACGCAGTATTTT
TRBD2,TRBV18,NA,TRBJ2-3,CASSPQRGSGTDTQYF,TGTGCCAGCTCACCCCAGCGGGGGAGTGGGACAGATACGCAGTATTTT
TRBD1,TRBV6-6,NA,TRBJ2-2,CASRLSGQGLFGELFF,TGTGCCAGCAGGCTATCGGGACAGGGCCTCTTTGGGGAGCTGTTTTTT
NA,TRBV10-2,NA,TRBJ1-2,CARLRGNYGYTF,TGCGCCAGACTACGGGGAAACTATGGCTACACCTTC
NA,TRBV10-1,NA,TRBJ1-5,CASSEYGRGEGNQPQHF,TGCGCCAGCAGTGAGTACGGCAGGGGCGAGGGCAATCAGCCCCAGCATTTT
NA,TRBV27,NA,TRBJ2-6,CASSFYSGANVLTF,TGTGCCAGCAGTTTCTACTCTGGGGCCAACGTCCTGACTTTC
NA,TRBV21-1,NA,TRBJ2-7,CASSKNSGSSYEQYF,TGTGCCAGCAGCAAAAATAGCGGAAGCTCCTACGAGCAGTACTTC
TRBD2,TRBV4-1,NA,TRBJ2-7,CASSQIGGLADYEQYF,TGCGCCAGCAGCCAGATCGGGGGACTAGCGGATTACGAGCAGTACTTC
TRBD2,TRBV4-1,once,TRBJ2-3,CASSHGLAGGMASTNTQYF,TGCGCCAGCAGCCACGGACTAGCGGGTGGCATGGCTAGCACAAATACGCAGTATTTT